The clone carrying this T cell receptor beta chain was counted a few times. Its specificity is not known. These data originate in a study of early T cells in non-severe SARS-CoV-2 infection. Study-wide background: Unsorted whole blood bulk RNA was sequenced, with unpaired chains.

General study findings and limits: VDJdb-based matching was biased toward anti-spike CD8 responses and missed private and CD4 specificities.

The trim removed 1 base at V and 0 bases at J, leaving 6 bases unmatched. The CDR3 consists of 16 residues. The V gene's germline CDR1 is SGHTA and CDR2 FQGNSA. Unique molecular identifiers were attached to individual cDNA molecules. TCRdb re-called the 5' RACE reads with MiXCR, one entry per CDR3 protein. This table has about 60,000 distinct CDR3 sequences, around 9.3% appearing once. This TCR was sampled from an adult who was a healthcare worker with PCR-confirmed SARS-CoV-2 infection or an uninfected control (not recorded which). This chain joins TRBV7-2 and TRBJ2-7; 7 nucleotides agree with TRBD2. Material for sequencing was whole blood. The CDR3 DNA is TGTGCCAGCAGCTTAGACAGCGGGATCAGCTCCTACGAGCAGTACTTC. Translation gives CASSLDSGISSYEQYF. The entire variable domain, with the rest obtained from reference TRBV7-2 and TRBJ2-7, is as follows: GAGVSQSPSNKVTEKGKDVELRCDPISGHTALYWYRQSLGQGLEFLIYFQGNSAPDKSGLPSDRFSAERTGGSVSTLTIQRTQQEDSAVYLCASSLDSGISSYEQYFGPGTRLTVT.